This T cell receptor (beta chain) emerged from a study of vaccination and CD4 T cells after COVID-19. Overall study: After nasal swab PCR-confirmed SARS-CoV-2, roughly 10 convalescents had mild disease and one severe. Median time from COVID diagnosis to post-COVID sampling was 101 days (35 to 161). The authors exposed cells to overlapping spike peptides derived from SARS-CoV-2, HCoV-NL63, HCoV-OC43 and HCoV-229E.

Trimming removed 3 bases at V and 1 base at J, with 9 bases between. The V gene's germline CDR1 is ENHRY and CDR2 SYGVKD. This CDR3 spans 14 amino acids. Stated time point: late sampling 161 to 241 days after vaccination in three convalescent patients. Indicated treatment: roughly ten-day PBMC culture with coronavirus spike peptide pools or control peptides (ViraFEST assay). Following expansion of antigen-specific T cells with peptide pools, ViraFEST then sequenced TCRs. At the Johns Hopkins FTIC core, DNA taken from cultured CD4+ T cells was sequenced by way of the Oncomine TCR Beta short-read assay. MiXCR, applied by TCRdb to the PCR reads, yields one record per CDR3 protein. This sample yields around 18,000 distinct CDR3 sequences, of which 51% are seen a single time; 21% belongs to the top ten. With respect to this clonotype: Its matching antigen is unknown.

This TCR was sampled from a human donor who had recovered from COVID-19. The sample consisted of CD4+ T cells from blood, cultured in vitro, taken about 7 months after SARS-CoV-2 vaccination. This sequence joins TRBV10-3 and TRBJ1-1; no clear D. CDR3 in DNA: TGTGCCATCAGTGATTTAGGCAGGAACACTGAAGCTTTCTTT. It specifies CAISDLGRNTEAFF.